This TCR beta chain was captured by sequencing in a study of blood T cell repertoires in COVID-19. The wider study: The cDNA or gDNA used as material had been derived from T cells, B-cell-depleted T cells, or PBMCs.

Per the authors' pipeline: Quantification of nucleated cells was approximated via reference gene primer amplification. The method was immunoSEQ multiplex PCR; TCRdb's version includes in-frame clones alone and lacks a portion of them. V, J and clone size reflect that table, while D and trimming were determined from the DNA. The table records around 150,000 clones, 84% of them present only once. Sequenced sample: PBMCs or T cells enriched from blood (not recorded which). The clonotype originates from a man aged 45-65 years who had recovered from COVID-19.

This chain's CDR3 is CASSSSGEGETQYF. The CDR3 bases are TGTGCCAGCAGCTCCTCGGGGGAGGGAGAGACCCAGTACTTC. The chain is built from TRBV5-6 and TRBJ2-5; 7 bases are a match to TRBD2. The ends lost 3 bases at V and 4 bases at J; junction bases unmatched: 6. Germline V gene data show CDR1 as SGHDT and CDR2 as YYEEEE. This CDR3 region has 14 residues.